The sequence of this T cell receptor beta chain was determined in a study of blood T cell repertoires in COVID-19. In the study overall: Samples taken during acute and convalescent COVID-19 were collected in the United States, Italy and Spain. T cells, B-cell-depleted T cells, or PBMCs supplied cDNA or gDNA.

CDR3 length equals 13 residues. Trimming cost V 4 bases and J 3 bases; bases outside gene matches: 2. Looked up from germline, CDR1 is LNHDA and CDR2 is SQIVND (reference sequence). Source study methods: Cell counts per sample came from amplifying reference gene primers. Assay used: immunoSEQ multiplex PCR; TCRdb lists only in-frame clones, some missing. V and J calls plus clone size are reproduced from that table; the DNA served to infer D and trimming. The repertoire includes about 210,000 clones, more than 85% of them detected once, and 0.55% to 0.75% sits in the top ten. Input material: peripheral blood. The TCR was taken from a man in his forties with acute or convalescent COVID-19. V usage is TRBV19 and J usage is TRBJ1-1, with 7 bases identical to TRBD1. CDR3 bases: TGTGCCAGTAGTACTGACAGGGACACTGAAGCTTTCTTT. It translates to CASSTDRDTEAFF.